This T cell receptor (beta chain) was captured in a study of cytomegalovirus exposure and HLA in healthy donors. Overall study findings and caveats: As a later analysis showed, a missense DCLRE1C variant was linked to trimming of TCR beta V- and J-genes. Later work found most CMV-associated TCR beta chains apparently HLA-restricted.

The PCR was carried out with 60 Vbeta primers and 13 Jbeta primers. Data came from immunoSEQ multiplex PCR; TCRdb stores just in-frame clones and leaves some out. Here the sample table reports 200,000 to 250,000 clones. The CDR3 length is 14 residues. J was trimmed by 6 bases and V by 6 bases; bases with no gene match: 10. Germline values: CDR1 SQVTM, CDR2 ANQGSEA. As regards this clone: No antigen is known for it.

These donors counted as nominally healthy when sampled, but unrecorded immune exposures were likely. The chain has TRBV29-1 and TRBJ1-4, with 7 nucleotides matching TRBD1. The specimen was PBMCs. This receptor was identified in a girl aged 2-10 years in good health and CMV-seropositive. CDR3 sequence (DNA): TGCAGCGTCCAAATGACAGGGAAGGATGAAAAACTGTTTTTT. It translates to CSVQMTGKDEKLFF.